This TCR beta chain comes out of a study of blood T cell repertoires in COVID-19. In the study overall: Nucleic acid was either cDNA or gDNA, and it came from T cells, B-cell-depleted T cells, or PBMCs.

The Seattle patients joined while their infection was active and were tracked longitudinally afterward. Libraries were prepared by immunoSEQ multiplex PCR; TCRdb keeps only in-frame clonotypes and omits some of them. The profile covers roughly 190,000 clones, with about four fifths appearing a single time and 7.8% taken by the ten largest. CDR1 is KGHSH and CDR2 is LQKENI in the germline V gene. CDR3 size: 17 residues. The V segment lost 0 bases and the J segment 6 bases; nucleotides outside the gene matches: 9. Sample: peripheral blood. This clonotype originated in a woman aged 55-70 years with COVID-19, enrolled during active disease. This chain joins TRBV18 and TRBJ1-2, with 11 bases lining up with TRBD1. The CDR3 here is CASSPPFSGQGENGYTF. The CDR3 DNA sequence: TGTGCCAGCTCACCACCGTTTTCGGGACAGGGGGAGAATGGCTACACCTTC.